The next 8 T cell receptor beta chains were all read from a single sample in a study of cytomegalovirus exposure and HLA in healthy donors. The PCR used 60 Vbeta and 13 Jbeta primers. TCRdb keeps only in-frame clones here, not all; method: immunoSEQ multiplex PCR. The sample includes about 160,000 clones, approximately 88% of them seen just once. The sequenced material came from PBMCs. Receptors originate from a woman aged 25 to 39 in good health and CMV-seronegative.

This chain joins TRBV2 and TRBJ2-5, with a weak D call TRBD1 (5 bases). Judging by the DNA end, TRBJ2-7 fits better; the J call may be wrong. Germline lookup yields CDR1 SNHLY and CDR2 FYNNEI. The CDR3 extends over 15 amino acids. DNA for the CDR3: TGTGCCAGCTCAGGGTCGGGTGGAGTTCCCTACGAGCAGTACTTC. As protein: CASSGSGGVPYEQYF.

The rearrangement links TRBV9 to TRBJ1-1; possible D gene TRBD1, 6 bases. Germline V gene data show CDR1 as SGDLS and CDR2 as YYNGEE. The CDR3 is 17 amino acids. The V and J ends lost 4 bases and 0 bases respectively, with 19 bases between them. Here the CDR3 DNA reads TGTGCCAGCAGCCGCGGTGATATAAGGGGGTTGAACACTGAAGCTTTCTTT. Translation: CASSRGDIRGLNTEAFF.

The chain links TRBV19 to TRBJ2-7, with TRBD1 matching over 9 bases. V was pared by 10 bases and J by 3 bases, with 13 bases of the junction left unmatched. Per the germline V gene, CDR1 is LNHDA and CDR2 is SQIVND (reference sequence). The CDR3 is 15 residues long. For the CDR3, the DNA is TGTGCCACCCAGGGTGGGACAGGGACCCTCTACGAGCAGTACTTC. This translates into CATQGGTGTLYEQYF. Full variable domain (outside the CDR3, taken from reference TRBV19 and TRBJ2-7): DGGITQSPKYLFRKEGQNVTLSCEQNLNHDAMYWYRQDPGQGLRLIYYSQIVNDFQKGDIAEGYSVSREKKESFPLTVTSAQKNPTAFYLCATQGGTGTLYEQYFGPGTRLTVT.

The rearrangement joins TRBV7-2 to TRBJ2-4; 11 bases map to TRBD2. Trimming at V came to 3 bases and at J to 0 bases, leaving 4 bases not matched to a gene. Germline V gives CDR1 SGHTA, CDR2 FQGNSA. This CDR3 comprises 17 residues. The CDR3 nucleotides read TGTGCCAGCAGCTTCACTAGCGGGGGATTAGCCAAAAACATTCAGTACTTC. Encoded protein: CASSFTSGGLAKNIQYF.

This clone was counted once. The rearrangement joins TRBV5-1 to TRBJ2-7; TRBD1 is a possible D gene (6 bases). Germline-derived CDR1 and CDR2 are SGHRS and YFSETQ. The V end lost 4 bases, the J end lost 3 bases, and 14 bases lay between the germline ends. The CDR3 runs to 14 residues. CDR3 residues: CASSLAGQSYEQYF. CDR3 nucleotides: TGCGCCAGCAGCCTCGCCGGACAGAGCTACGAGCAGTACTTC.

The rearrangement joins TRBV7-2 to TRBJ2-3; 10 bases are shared with TRBD2. Trimming took 5 bases from V and 9 from J; bases not matched to a gene: 8. This CDR3 contains 14 residues. Germline CDR1 is SGHTA and CDR2 is FQGNSA. The CDR3 loop reads CASSASGGGETQYF. The CDR3 nucleotides read TGTGCCAGCAGCGCTAGCGGGGGAGGGGAGACGCAGTATTTT. The full variable domain, rest sourced from reference TRBV7-2 and TRBJ2-3, is GAGVSQSPSNKVTEKGKDVELRCDPISGHTALYWYRQSLGQGLEFLIYFQGNSAPDKSGLPSDRFSAERTGGSVSTLTIQRTQQEDSAVYLCASSASGGGETQYFGPGTRLTVL.

This clone has a single count. The chain has TRBV5-1 and TRBJ2-5; D may be TRBD2 (7 bases). Germline CDR1 and CDR2: SGHRS and YFSETQ. V lost 0 bases and J 11 bases, leaving 23 bases between the germline ends. The CDR3 has 16 amino acids. The CDR3 DNA follows: TGCGCCAGCAGCTTGGCCAGGGCGGGGGCCCCTCGGGAGCAGTACTTC. This encodes CASSLARAGAPREQYF.

In this sample, this clone turned up once. The chain employs TRBV6-1 and TRBJ2-3; 9 positions agree with TRBD2. Germline V lookup: CDR1 MNHNS, CDR2 SASEGT. Trimming removed 6 bases from V and 6 bases from J; junction bases left unmatched: 7. This CDR3 region has 14 residues. In nucleotides, the CDR3 is TGTGCCAGCAGAGAGCGGGGGGCCGGGGATACGCAGTATTTT. It encodes CASRERGAGDTQYF.